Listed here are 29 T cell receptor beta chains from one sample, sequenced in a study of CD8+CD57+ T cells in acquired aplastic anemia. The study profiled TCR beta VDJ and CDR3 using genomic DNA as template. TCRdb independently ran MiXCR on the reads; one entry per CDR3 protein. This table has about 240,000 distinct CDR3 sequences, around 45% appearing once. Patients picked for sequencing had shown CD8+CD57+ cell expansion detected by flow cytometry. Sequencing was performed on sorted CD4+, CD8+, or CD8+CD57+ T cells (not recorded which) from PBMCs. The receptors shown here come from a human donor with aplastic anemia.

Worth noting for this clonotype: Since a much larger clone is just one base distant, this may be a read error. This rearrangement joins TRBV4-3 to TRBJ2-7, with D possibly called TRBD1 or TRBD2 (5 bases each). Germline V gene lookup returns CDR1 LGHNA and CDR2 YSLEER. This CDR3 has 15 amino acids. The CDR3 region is CASSQTRDPRGERYF. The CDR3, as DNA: TGCGCCAGCAGCCAAACCCGGGACCCTCGGGGCGAGCGGTACTTC.

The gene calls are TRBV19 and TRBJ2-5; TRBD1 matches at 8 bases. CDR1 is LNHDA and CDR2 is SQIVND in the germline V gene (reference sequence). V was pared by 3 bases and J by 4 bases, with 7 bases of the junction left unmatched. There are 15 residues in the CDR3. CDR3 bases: TGTGCCAGTAGTATCTATCAGGGGGCGGGAGAGACCCAGTACTTC. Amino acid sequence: CASSIYQGAGETQYF.

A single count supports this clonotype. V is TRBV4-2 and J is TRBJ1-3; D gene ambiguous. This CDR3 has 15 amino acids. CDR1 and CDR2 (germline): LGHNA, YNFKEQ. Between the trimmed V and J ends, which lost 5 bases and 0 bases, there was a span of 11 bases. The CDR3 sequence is CASSVGPSSGNTIYF. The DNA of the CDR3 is TGTGCCAGCAGCGTAGGACCCAGCTCTGGAAACACCATATATTTT.

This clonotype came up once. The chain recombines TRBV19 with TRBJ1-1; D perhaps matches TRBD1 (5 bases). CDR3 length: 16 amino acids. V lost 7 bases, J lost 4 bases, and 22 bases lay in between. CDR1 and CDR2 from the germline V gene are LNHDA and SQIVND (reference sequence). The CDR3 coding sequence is TGTGCCAGTAAAGTGAACACAAGGGGCTTGGGCACTGAAGCTTTCTTT. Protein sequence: CASKVNTRGLGTEAFF. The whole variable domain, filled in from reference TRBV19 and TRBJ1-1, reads DGGITQSPKYLFRKEGQNVTLSCEQNLNHDAMYWYRQDPGQGLRLIYYSQIVNDFQKGDIAEGYSVSREKKESFPLTVTSAQKNPTAFYLCASKVNTRGLGTEAFFGQGTRLTVV.

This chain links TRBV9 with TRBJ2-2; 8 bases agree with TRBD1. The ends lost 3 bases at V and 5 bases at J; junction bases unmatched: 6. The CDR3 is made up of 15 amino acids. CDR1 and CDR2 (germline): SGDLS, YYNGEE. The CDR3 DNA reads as TGTGCCAGCAGCGGGACAGGGAGCATGACCGGGGAGCTGTTTTTT. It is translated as CASSGTGSMTGELFF.

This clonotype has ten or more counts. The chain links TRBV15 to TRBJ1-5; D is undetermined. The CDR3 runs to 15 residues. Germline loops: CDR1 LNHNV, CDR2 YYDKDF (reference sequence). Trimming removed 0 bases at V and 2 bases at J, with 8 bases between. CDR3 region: CATSRDVGGNQPQHF. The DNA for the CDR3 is TGTGCCACCAGCAGAGATGTGGGCGGCAATCAGCCCCAGCATTTT. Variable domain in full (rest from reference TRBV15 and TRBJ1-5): DAMVIQNPRYQVTQFGKPVTLSCSQTLNHNVMYWYQQKSSQAPKLLFHYYDKDFNNEADTPDNFQSRRPNTSFCFLDIRSPGLGDTAMYLCATSRDVGGNQPQHFGDGTRLSIL.

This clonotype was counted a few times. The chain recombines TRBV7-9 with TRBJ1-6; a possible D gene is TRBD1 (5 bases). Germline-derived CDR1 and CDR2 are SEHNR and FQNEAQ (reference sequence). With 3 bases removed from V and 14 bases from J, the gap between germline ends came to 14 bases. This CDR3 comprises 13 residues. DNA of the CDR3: TGTGCCAGCAGCTTCCAGGGAGAAGGGGCCCTCCACTTT. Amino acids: CASSFQGEGALHF.

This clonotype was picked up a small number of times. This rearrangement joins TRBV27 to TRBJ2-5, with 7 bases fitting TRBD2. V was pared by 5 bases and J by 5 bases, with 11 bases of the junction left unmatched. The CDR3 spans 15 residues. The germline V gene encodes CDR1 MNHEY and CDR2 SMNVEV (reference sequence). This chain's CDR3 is CASSNGGEWRETQYF. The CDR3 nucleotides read TGTGCCAGCAGTAATGGGGGGGAATGGCGGGAGACCCAGTACTTC.

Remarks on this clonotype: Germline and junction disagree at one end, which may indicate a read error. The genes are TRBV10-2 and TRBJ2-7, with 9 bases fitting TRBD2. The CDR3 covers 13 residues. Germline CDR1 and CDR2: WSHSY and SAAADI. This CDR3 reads CASSQGLANEKYF. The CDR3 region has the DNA TGCGCCAGCAGTCAGGGACTAGCTAACGAGAAGTACTTC.

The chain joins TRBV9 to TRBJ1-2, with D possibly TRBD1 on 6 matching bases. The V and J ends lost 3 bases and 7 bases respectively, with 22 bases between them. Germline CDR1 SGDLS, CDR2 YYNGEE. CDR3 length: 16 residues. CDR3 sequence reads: CASSANGLADSVGYTF. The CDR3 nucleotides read TGTGCCAGCAGCGCCAATGGACTAGCGGACAGCGTTGGCTACACCTTC.

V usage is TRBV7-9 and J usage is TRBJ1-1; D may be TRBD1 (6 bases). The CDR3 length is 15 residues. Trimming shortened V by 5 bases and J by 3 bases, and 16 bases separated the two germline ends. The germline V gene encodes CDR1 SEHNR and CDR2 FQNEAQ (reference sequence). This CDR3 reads CASSPSWGQDTEAFF. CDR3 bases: TGTGCCAGCAGCCCTTCCTGGGGGCAGGACACTGAAGCTTTCTTT.

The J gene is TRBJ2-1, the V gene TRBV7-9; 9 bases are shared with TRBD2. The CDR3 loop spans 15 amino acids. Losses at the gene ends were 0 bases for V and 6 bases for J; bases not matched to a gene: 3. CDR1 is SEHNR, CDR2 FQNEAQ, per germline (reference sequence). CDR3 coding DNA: TGTGCCAGCAGCTTAGCTAGCGGGGGACGCAATGAGCAGTTCTTC. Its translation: CASSLASGGRNEQFF.

CDR3 amino acids: CASSGLADNEQFF. As DNA, the CDR3 is TGTGCCAGCTCGGGACTAGCGGACAATGAGCAGTTCTTC. The chain recombines TRBV6-2 or TRBV6-3 with TRBJ2-1; 11 bases agree with TRBD2. The CDR3 totals 13 residues. Trimming at V came to 8 bases and at J to 5 bases, leaving 2 bases not matched to a gene. From germline, CDR1 is MNHEY and CDR2 SVGEGT.

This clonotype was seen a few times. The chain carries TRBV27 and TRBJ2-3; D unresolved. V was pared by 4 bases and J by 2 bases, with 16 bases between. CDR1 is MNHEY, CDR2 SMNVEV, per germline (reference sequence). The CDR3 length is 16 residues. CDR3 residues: CASSYGFRVYTDTQYF. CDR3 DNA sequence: TGTGCCAGCAGTTACGGATTTAGAGTTTACACAGATACGCAGTATTTT.

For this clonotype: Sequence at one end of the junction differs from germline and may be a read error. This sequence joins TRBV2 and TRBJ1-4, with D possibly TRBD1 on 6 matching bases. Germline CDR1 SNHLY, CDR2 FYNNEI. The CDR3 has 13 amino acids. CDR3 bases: TGTGCCATCGTAGGGGGGACTAGTGAAAAACTGTTTTTT. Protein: CAIVGGTSEKLFF.

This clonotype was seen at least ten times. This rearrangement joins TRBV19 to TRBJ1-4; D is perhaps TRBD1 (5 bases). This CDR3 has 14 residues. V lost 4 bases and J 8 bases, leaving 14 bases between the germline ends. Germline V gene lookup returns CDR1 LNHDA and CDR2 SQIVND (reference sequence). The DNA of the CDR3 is TGTGCCAGTAGTACCAGAGGGGCATCCGAAAAACTGTTTTTT. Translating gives CASSTRGASEKLFF.

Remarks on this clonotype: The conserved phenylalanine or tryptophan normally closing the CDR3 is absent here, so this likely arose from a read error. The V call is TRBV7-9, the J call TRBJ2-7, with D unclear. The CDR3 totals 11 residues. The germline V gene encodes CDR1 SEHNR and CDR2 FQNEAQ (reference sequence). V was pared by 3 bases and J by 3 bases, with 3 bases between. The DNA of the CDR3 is TGTGCCAGCAGCTTGAACTACGAGCAGTACCTC. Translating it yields CASSLNYEQYL.

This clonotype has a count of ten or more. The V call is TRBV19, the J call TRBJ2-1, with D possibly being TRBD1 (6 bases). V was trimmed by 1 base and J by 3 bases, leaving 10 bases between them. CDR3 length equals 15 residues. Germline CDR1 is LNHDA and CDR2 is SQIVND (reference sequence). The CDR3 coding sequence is TGTGCCAGTAGTATAGCTGGGGGCAGCTACAATGAGCAGTTCTTC. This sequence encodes CASSIAGGSYNEQFF.

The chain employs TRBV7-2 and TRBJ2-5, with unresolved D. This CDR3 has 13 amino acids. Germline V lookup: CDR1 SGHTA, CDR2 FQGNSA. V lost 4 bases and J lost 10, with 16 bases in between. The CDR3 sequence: CASSSTPAAIQYF. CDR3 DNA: TGTGCCAGCAGCTCCACGCCGGCGGCGATCCAGTACTTC.

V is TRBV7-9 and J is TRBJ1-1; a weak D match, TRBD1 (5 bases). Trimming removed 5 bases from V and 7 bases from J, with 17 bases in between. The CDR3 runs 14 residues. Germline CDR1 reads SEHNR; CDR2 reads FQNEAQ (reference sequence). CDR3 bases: TGTGCCAGCAGCCAAGGTTTCGGGGGGGTTGAAGCTTTCTTT. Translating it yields CASSQGFGGVEAFF.

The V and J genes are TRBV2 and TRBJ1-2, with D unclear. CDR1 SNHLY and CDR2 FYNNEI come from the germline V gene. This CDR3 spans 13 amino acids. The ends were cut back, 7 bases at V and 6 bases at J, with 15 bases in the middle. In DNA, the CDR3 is TGTGCCAGCATCCCTGTTCGGGTAGATGGCTACACCTTC. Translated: CASIPVRVDGYTF.

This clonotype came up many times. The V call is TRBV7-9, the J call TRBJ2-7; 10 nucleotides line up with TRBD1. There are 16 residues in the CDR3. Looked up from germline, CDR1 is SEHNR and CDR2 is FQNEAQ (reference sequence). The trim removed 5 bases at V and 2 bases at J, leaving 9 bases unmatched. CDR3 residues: CASSTRTGGQAYEQYF. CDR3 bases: TGTGCCAGCAGCACCCGGACAGGGGGACAAGCCTACGAGCAGTACTTC.

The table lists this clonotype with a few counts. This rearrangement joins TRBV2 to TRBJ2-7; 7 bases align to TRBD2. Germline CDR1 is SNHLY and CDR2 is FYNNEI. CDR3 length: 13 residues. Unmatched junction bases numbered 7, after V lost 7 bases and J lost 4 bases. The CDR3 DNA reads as TGTGCCAGCATTACGACGGGAGGATACGAGCAGTACTTC. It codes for CASITTGGYEQYF.

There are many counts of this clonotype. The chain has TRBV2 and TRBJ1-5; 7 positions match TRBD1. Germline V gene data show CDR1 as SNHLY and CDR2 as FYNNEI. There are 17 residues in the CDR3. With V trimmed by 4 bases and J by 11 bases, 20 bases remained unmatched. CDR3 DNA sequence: TGTGCCAGCAGTGCTCGGCCGTTCAGGGGGTCCTTGGGGGCCCAGCATTTT. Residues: CASSARPFRGSLGAQHF.

CDR3 nucleotide sequence: TGTGCCAGCAGCCGTGGGGAGGGGGTGGCGGGCAATGAGCAGTTCTTC. Residues: CASSRGEGVAGNEQFF. The chain combines TRBV4-2 with TRBJ2-1; possible D gene TRBD2, 7 bases. V was clipped by 4 bases and J by 6 bases, with 19 bases between them. CDR3 length: 16 amino acids. Per the germline V gene, CDR1 is LGHNA and CDR2 is YNFKEQ.

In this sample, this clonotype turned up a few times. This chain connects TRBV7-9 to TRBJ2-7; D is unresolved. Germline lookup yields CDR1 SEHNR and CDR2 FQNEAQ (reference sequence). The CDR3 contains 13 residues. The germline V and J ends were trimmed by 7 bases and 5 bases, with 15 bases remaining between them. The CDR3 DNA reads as TGTGCCAGCACCCTACCGGGTCTCGACGAGCAGTACTTC. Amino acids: CASTLPGLDEQYF.

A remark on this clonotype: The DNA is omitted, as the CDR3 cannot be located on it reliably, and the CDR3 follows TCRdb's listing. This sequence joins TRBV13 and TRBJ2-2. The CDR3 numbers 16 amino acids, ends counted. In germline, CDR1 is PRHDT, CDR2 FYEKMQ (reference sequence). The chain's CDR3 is CASSLVGSGNTGELLF.

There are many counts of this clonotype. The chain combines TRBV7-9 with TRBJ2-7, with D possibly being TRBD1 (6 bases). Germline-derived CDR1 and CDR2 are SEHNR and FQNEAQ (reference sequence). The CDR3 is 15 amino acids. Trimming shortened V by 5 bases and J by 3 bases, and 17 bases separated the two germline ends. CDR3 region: CASSGGHLRGYEQYF. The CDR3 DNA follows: TGTGCCAGCAGCGGGGGACACCTAAGGGGCTACGAGCAGTACTTC.

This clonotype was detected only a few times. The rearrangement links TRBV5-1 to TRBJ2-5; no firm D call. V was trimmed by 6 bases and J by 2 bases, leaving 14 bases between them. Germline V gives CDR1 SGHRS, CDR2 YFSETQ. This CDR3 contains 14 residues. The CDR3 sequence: CASTQLTGQETQYF. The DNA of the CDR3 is TGCGCCAGCACCCAGCTTACGGGTCAAGAGACCCAGTACTTC.